This T cell receptor (beta chain) was recovered during a study of spatial heterogeneity in lung cancer. Background on the study: Matched bulk RNA-seq gave a T cell module score that correlated strongly with tumor-region TCR transcript counts.

This clonotype is judged medium-sized. Its antigen remains unknown. TCRdb re-called the 5' RACE reads with MiXCR, one entry per CDR3 protein. The sample carries some 6,900 distinct CDR3 sequences, more than 10% recorded once. General observations from the study: Alpha and beta chain coverage of tumor T cells was estimated at about 7.5% and 12%, respectively. The number of expanded tumor alpha and beta chains correlated with mutation number.

The V gene end was trimmed by 1 base and the J gene end by 3 bases; junction bases not matched to a gene: 3. The CDR3 is 14 amino acids. Germline V gene sequence: CDR1 SGHVS, CDR2 FQNEAQ. Time point meaning: sample taken at primary tumor resection. The donors, around 71 patients with untreated early-stage non-small cell lung cancer, provided the samples. Sequencing of whole RNA from tumor, nontumor lung or frozen PBMC involved no sorting. The chain combines TRBV7-8 with TRBJ2-7; 7 nucleotides line up with TRBD2. The sequenced sample was lung tumor tissue, obtained at surgery. The sequence came from a male donor with early-stage non-small cell lung cancer. The CDR3 spells CASSLEIAGYEQYF. As DNA, the CDR3 is TGTGCCAGCAGCTTAGAAATAGCGGGCTACGAGCAGTACTTC.